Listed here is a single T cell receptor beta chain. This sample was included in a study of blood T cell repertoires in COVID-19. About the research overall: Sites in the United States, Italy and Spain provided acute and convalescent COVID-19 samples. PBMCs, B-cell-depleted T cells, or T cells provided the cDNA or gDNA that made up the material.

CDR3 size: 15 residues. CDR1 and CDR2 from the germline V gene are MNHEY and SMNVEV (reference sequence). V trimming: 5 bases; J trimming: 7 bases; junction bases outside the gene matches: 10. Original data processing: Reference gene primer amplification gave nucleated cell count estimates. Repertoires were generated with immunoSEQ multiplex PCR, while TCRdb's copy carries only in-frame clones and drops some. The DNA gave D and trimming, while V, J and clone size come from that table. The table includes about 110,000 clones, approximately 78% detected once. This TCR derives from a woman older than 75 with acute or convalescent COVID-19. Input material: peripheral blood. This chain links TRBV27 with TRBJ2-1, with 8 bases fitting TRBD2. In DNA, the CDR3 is TGTGCCAGCAGTCGCGGGGGGTCCAAGGGAAATGAGCAGTTCTTC. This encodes CASSRGGSKGNEQFF.